This T cell receptor beta chain was identified in a study of OX40 agonist ivuxolimab in advanced cancers. Overall study: Age averaged around 59 years (range roughly 23 to 79), and just over 80% were male. Three partial responders included one hepatocellular carcinoma patient and two cutaneous melanoma patients. Study-level findings and limits: On average, CD8+ T cells showed a greater number of expanded clones than CD4+.

With 6 bases removed from V and 1 base from J, the gap between germline ends came to 9 bases. CDR1 is MNHEY and CDR2 is SVGAGI in the germline V gene. The CDR3 is 14 residues long. As to this clone: Antigen: not known.

Sequencing used immunoSEQ multiplex PCR; TCRdb keeps in-frame clones, though not all of them. The sample carries tens of thousands of clones, 90% to 95% recorded once. The TCR sequence derives from an adult with an advanced solid tumor such as melanoma, head and neck, liver or kidney cancer. This chain joins TRBV6-5 and TRBJ2-2; D is ambiguous. Material: CD4+ or CD8+ T cells sorted from blood, obtained in a trial of the OX40 agonist ivuxolimab. This chain's CDR3 is CASSPGLNTGELFF. CDR3 nucleotides: TGTGCCAGCAGCCCTGGCCTGAACACCGGGGAGCTGTTTTTT.